Listed below are T cell receptor beta chains from one sample, sequenced in a study of cytomegalovirus exposure and HLA in healthy donors. Measured with immunoSEQ multiplex PCR; TCRdb has only the in-frame clones, and not every one. Its clone listing holds 20,000 to 25,000 clones. Sequencing was done on a sample of PBMCs. The receptors shown here come from a male donor in good health and CMV-seropositive. Each CDR3 is given with its conserved first and last residue. Each record gives: J gene, D gene, V gene, CDR3 protein, CDR3 DNA. D genes are given only for firm matches.

TRBJ1-5 NA TRBV10-3 CAISEGDQPQHF TGTGCCATCAGTGAAGGGGATCAGCCCCAGCATTTT
TRBJ1-2 TRBD1 TRBV19 CASSTTTGTGDGYTF TGTGCCAGTAGTACAACGACCGGGACAGGGGATGGCTACACCTTC
TRBJ2-2 TRBD1 TRBV30 CAWSRQGASGGELFF TGTGCCTGGAGTCGACAGGGGGCTAGCGGCGGGGAGCTGTTTTTT
TRBJ1-3 NA TRBV29-1 CSVEDGGIGSSGNTIYF TGCAGCGTTGAAGATGGGGGCATCGGTAGCTCTGGAAACACCATATATTTT
TRBJ1-5 NA TRBV9 CASSVGAGDSNQPQHF TGTGCCAGCAGCGTAGGCGCCGGGGATAGCAATCAGCCCCAGCATTTT
TRBJ2-1 NA TRBV9 CASSVLGQSSYNEQFF TGTGCCAGCAGCGTGCTCGGACAGAGCTCCTACAATGAGCAGTTCTTC
TRBJ1-1 NA TRBV4-2 CASSQGRAATEAFF TGTGCCAGCAGCCAAGGCAGGGCCGCCACTGAAGCTTTCTTT
TRBJ2-3 TRBD2 TRBV6-4 CASSERGGTDTQYF TGTGCCAGCAGTGAGCGGGGGGGCACAGATACGCAGTATTTT
TRBJ1-1 NA TRBV6-6 CASSYRGEEAFF TGTGCCAGCAGTTACCGGGGGGAAGAAGCTTTCTTT
TRBJ1-5 NA TRBV5-1 CASSLEGYSNQPQHF TGCGCCAGCAGCTTGGAGGGGTATAGCAATCAGCCCCAGCATTTT
TRBJ2-7 NA TRBV6-5 CASSYSLGGPYEQYF TGTGCCAGCAGTTACTCGCTGGGGGGTCCTTACGAGCAGTACTTC
TRBJ1-3 NA TRBV5-5 CASSMSTHSGNTIYF TGTGCCAGCAGCATGAGCACCCACTCTGGAAACACCATATATTTT
TRBJ2-1 NA TRBV13 CASSLGSDEQFF TGTGCCAGCAGCTTAGGAAGCGATGAGCAGTTCTTC
TRBJ2-7 NA TRBV13 CASSGDYEQYF TGTGCCAGCAGCGGAGACTACGAGCAGTACTTC
TRBJ1-2 TRBD1 TRBV30 CAWSVRAGGPYGYTF TGTGCCTGGAGTGTGAGGGCAGGGGGCCCCTATGGCTACACCTTC
TRBJ1-1 NA TRBV5-1 CASRAGADTEAFF TGCGCCAGCAGAGCAGGGGCGGACACTGAAGCTTTCTTT
TRBJ1-1 TRBD1 TRBV11-2 CASSYGQVNTEAFF TGTGCCAGCAGCTATGGACAGGTCAACACTGAAGCTTTCTTT
TRBJ2-1 NA TRBV5-1 CASSFEAYNEQFF TGCGCCAGCAGCTTTGAGGCGTACAATGAGCAGTTCTTC
TRBJ2-3 TRBD2 TRBV7-3 CASSPSLGLAGGGQYF TGTGCCAGCAGCCCCTCCTTGGGACTAGCGGGGGGAGGGCAGTATTTT
TRBJ1-2 NA TRBV28 CASSRQGQTGHGYTF TGTGCCAGCAGTCGGCAGGGCCAAACAGGACATGGCTACACCTTC
TRBJ1-3 NA TRBV4-1 CASSGDAGNTIYF TGCGCCAGCAGCGGAGATGCGGGAAACACCATATATTTT
TRBJ2-3 TRBD1 TRBV28 CASNTPRTGGRGTQYF TGTGCCAGCAACACCCCACGGACAGGGGGCAGGGGTACGCAGTATTTT
TRBJ1-1 NA TRBV9 CASSSGVGEGTEAFF TGTGCCAGCAGCTCAGGAGTAGGGGAGGGCACTGAAGCTTTCTTT
TRBJ2-4 NA TRBV19 CASSMRKEVVAKNIQYF TGTGCCAGTAGTATGCGGAAGGAAGTAGTAGCCAAAAACATTCAGTACTTC
TRBJ2-7 TRBD1 TRBV2 CASSAPTGQYEQYF TGTGCCAGCAGTGCTCCGACAGGGCAATACGAGCAGTACTTC
TRBJ2-7 TRBD1 TRBV18 CASSLLYQAGQVSYEQYF TGTGCCAGCTCACTACTCTATCAGGCGGGACAGGTTTCCTACGAGCAGTACTTC
TRBJ1-1 NA TRBV6-1 CASSRVGAEAFF TGTGCCAGCTCCCGGGTTGGCGCTGAAGCTTTCTTT
TRBJ2-1 NA TRBV5-5 CASSLSGFANEQFF TGTGCCAGCAGCTTGTCGGGTTTCGCTAATGAGCAGTTCTTC
TRBJ2-7 TRBD1 TRBV2 CAISGQGAYEQYF TGTGCCATCTCGGGACAGGGGGCTTACGAGCAGTACTTC
TRBJ1-2 TRBD1 TRBV30 CAWSAIGGSNYGYTF TGTGCCTGGAGTGCGATAGGGGGCAGTAACTATGGCTACACCTTC
TRBJ1-5 TRBD1 TRBV7-9 CASSQGGGSNNQPQHF TGTGCCAGCAGCCAGGGGGGCGGGTCCAACAATCAGCCCCAGCATTTT
TRBJ2-1 TRBD2 TRBV5-1 CASSLDAGGYNEQFF TGCGCCAGCAGCTTGGATGCGGGGGGCTACAATGAGCAGTTCTTC
TRBJ2-7 TRBD1 TRBV27 CASSKGQGTPPYEQYF TGTGCCAGCAGCAAGGGACAGGGGACCCCTCCCTACGAGCAGTACTTC
TRBJ1-2 NA TRBV18 CASSPLPGIYGYTF TGTGCCAGCTCACCACTCCCAGGAATTTATGGCTACACCTTC
TRBJ2-3 NA TRBV28 CASRPTGVDTQYF TGTGCCAGCAGGCCCACGGGGGTGGATACGCAGTATTTT
TRBJ2-2 TRBD1 TRBV18 CASSPLSSGTGATGELFF TGTGCCAGCTCACCTCTGTCGTCCGGGACAGGGGCCACCGGGGAGCTGTTTTTT
TRBJ2-5 TRBD1 TRBV14 CASSQDGQGVETQYF TGTGCCAGCAGCCAAGACGGACAGGGAGTAGAGACCCAGTACTTC
TRBJ1-2 TRBD1 TRBV5-1 CASSLGQGAGGYTF TGCGCCAGCAGCTTGGGACAGGGGGCGGGCGGCTACACCTTC
TRBJ2-1 TRBD2 TRBV5-1 CASSLSGSTHNEQFF TGCGCCAGCAGCCTTAGCGGGAGCACTCACAATGAGCAGTTCTTC
TRBJ1-2 NA TRBV5-1 CASSLVSDYGYTF TGCGCCAGCAGCTTAGTGTCGGACTATGGCTACACCTTC
TRBJ2-1 TRBD2 TRBV6-1 CASSEEASGSNEQFF TGTGCCAGCAGTGAAGAGGCTAGCGGGAGTAATGAGCAGTTCTTC
TRBJ1-1 NA TRBV27 CASSGTGTEAFF TGTGCCAGCAGCGGAACAGGGACTGAAGCTTTCTTT
TRBJ1-6 NA TRBV6-1 CASSGGLGRGNNSPLHF TGTGCCAGCAGTGGGGGTCTTGGACGGGGTAATAATTCACCCCTCCACTTT
TRBJ1-2 NA TRBV7-2 CASSRARENGYTF TGTGCCAGCAGCCGGGCCCGGGAAAATGGCTACACCTTC
TRBJ1-1 NA TRBV9 CASSSLTANTEAFF TGTGCCAGCAGCTCACTGACAGCGAACACTGAAGCTTTCTTT
TRBJ2-1 TRBD1 TRBV15 CATSGRDRGDYNEQFF TGTGCCACCAGCGGCCGGGACAGGGGCGATTACAATGAGCAGTTCTTC
TRBJ2-1 TRBD2 TRBV5-6 CASIGGTSGISYNEQFF TGTGCCAGCATCGGAGGGACTAGCGGGATCTCCTACAATGAGCAGTTCTTC
TRBJ1-6 TRBD1 TRBV6-1 CASNVDRAGSSPLHF TGTGCCAGCAATGTAGACAGGGCGGGAAGTTCACCCCTACACTTT
TRBJ1-3 TRBD1 TRBV10-3 CAISDWTGSGNTIYF TGTGCCATCAGTGATTGGACAGGCTCTGGAAACACCATATATTTT
TRBJ2-1 TRBD1 TRBV9 CASSPQTGYNEQFF TGTGCCAGCAGCCCTCAGACAGGGTACAATGAGCAGTTCTTC
TRBJ2-2 TRBD2 TRBV10-3 CAISLGLAGDTGELFF TGTGCCATCAGCTTAGGACTAGCGGGAGACACCGGGGAGCTGTTTTTT
TRBJ2-7 NA TRBV6-5 CASSFRSTASYEQYF TGTGCCAGCAGTTTCCGATCGACTGCTTCCTACGAGCAGTACTTC
TRBJ1-1 NA TRBV28 CASMLAGGVRNTEAFF TGTGCCAGCATGCTTGCGGGGGGGGTACGAAACACTGAAGCTTTCTTT
TRBJ1-1 TRBD1 TRBV5-1 CASSLGGTGATEAFF TGCGCCAGCAGCTTGGGGGGGACAGGGGCCACTGAAGCTTTCTTT